The 16 T cell receptor beta chains below come from one sample, sequenced in a study of control samples from healthy donors and cancer patients. Sequenced by immunoSEQ multiplex PCR; TCRdb stores in-frame clones only, minus some. This sample has over 85,000 clones, with around nine tenths found just once. Sequenced sample: PBMCs. These receptors were obtained from a woman aged 55-75 years with lung cancer.

Here the CDR3 reads CASSLAGGDTNEKLFF. CDR3 nucleotides: TGCGCCAGCAGCTTGGCAGGGGGCGACACTAATGAAAAACTGTTTTTT. This chain uses TRBV5-1 with TRBJ1-4; 8 bases are a match to TRBD1. Per germline, CDR1 SGHRS and CDR2 YFSETQ. The CDR3 spans 16 residues. V lost 0 bases to trimming and J lost 2 bases; unmatched junction nucleotides: 3.

The J gene is TRBJ2-1, the V gene TRBV3-1 (or the pseudogene TRBV3-2); no reliable D call. V shed 4 bases and J shed 6 bases, with 16 bases lying between them. This CDR3 has 15 residues. Germline CDR1 and CDR2: LGHDT and YNNKEL (reference sequence). CDR3 region: CASSLQLGEINEQFF. Here the CDR3 DNA reads TGTGCCAGCAGCCTACAGCTGGGTGAGATCAATGAGCAGTTCTTC.

The rearrangement joins TRBV6-2 or TRBV6-3 to TRBJ1-1; D is unresolved. Trimming took off 4 bases at V and 4 bases at J, with 16 bases between the two ends. The CDR3 length is 15 residues. The V gene's germline CDR1 is MNHEY and CDR2 SVGEGT. The CDR3 bases are TGTGCCAGCAGTTTCCCCTCGGGAGGCGGCACTGAAGCTTTCTTT. This codes for CASSFPSGGGTEAFF.

The chain is built from TRBV3-1 (or the pseudogene TRBV3-2) and TRBJ1-5; D is ambiguous. CDR1 is LGHDT and CDR2 is YNNKEL in the germline V gene (reference sequence). Trimming removed 4 bases from V and 7 bases from J, with 17 bases in between. CDR3 length: 15 amino acids. CDR3 sequence (DNA): TGTGCCAGCAGCCCCAACCCGAACGGCGGACAGCCCCAGCATTTT. Encoded protein: CASSPNPNGGQPQHF.

The CDR3 protein is CASSWGSGDNEQFF. Written as DNA, the CDR3 is TGTGCCAGCTCATGGGGGTCGGGGGACAATGAGCAGTTCTTC. This rearrangement joins TRBV18 to TRBJ2-1; D is perhaps TRBD2 (6 bases). The length of the CDR3 is 14 residues. The V gene's germline CDR1 is KGHSH and CDR2 LQKENI. Trimming pared 5 bases from V and 5 bases from J, leaving 13 bases between.

The chain links TRBV2 to TRBJ1-2, with D tentatively TRBD1 (5 bases). CDR1 and CDR2 from the germline V gene are SNHLY and FYNNEI. This CDR3 has 14 amino acids. The ends were cut back, 5 bases at V and 1 base at J, with 11 bases in the middle. The CDR3 DNA follows: TGTGCCAGCAGTAAGGGACCTCTTAACTATGGCTACACCTTC. Translated, it gives CASSKGPLNYGYTF.

The chain links TRBV7-2 to TRBJ1-2, with 8 bases matching TRBD1. The ends lost 4 bases at V and 2 bases at J; junction bases unmatched: 6. Germline V gene data show CDR1 as SGHTA and CDR2 as FQGNSA. The CDR3 has 15 amino acids. In DNA, the CDR3 is TGTGCCAGCAGCTCGCCAGGGGGCGCGAACTATGGCTACACCTTC. This sequence encodes CASSSPGGANYGYTF.

The chain links TRBV7-8 to TRBJ2-7; a possible D gene is TRBD1 (6 bases). V lost 3 bases and J 4 bases, leaving 22 bases between the germline ends. Germline V gene lookup returns CDR1 SGHVS and CDR2 FQNEAQ. The CDR3 sequence is 17 residues long. The CDR3: CASSFFFRGLGEYEQYF. The DNA for the CDR3 is TGTGCCAGCAGCTTTTTCTTCAGGGGCTTAGGTGAGTACGAGCAGTACTTC.

This chain's CDR3 is CASSFFGRGSTDTQYF. CDR3 DNA sequence: TGTGCCAGCAGTTTCTTTGGGCGGGGGAGCACAGATACGCAGTATTTT. The chain has TRBV6-2 or TRBV6-3 and TRBJ2-3, with 7 bases that match TRBD2. J lost 0 bases, V lost 4 bases, and 7 bases had no gene match. The CDR3 is made up of 16 amino acids. Germline-derived CDR1 and CDR2 are MNHEY and SVGEGT.

The chain couples TRBV19 to TRBJ2-1; D possibly matches TRBD1 or TRBD2 (5 bases each). Looked up from germline, CDR1 is LNHDA and CDR2 is SQIVND (reference sequence). The CDR3 length is 14 residues. The V end lost 5 bases, the J end lost 7 bases, and 15 bases lay between the germline ends. The CDR3 loop reads CASSRPGATNEQFF. The CDR3, as DNA: TGTGCCAGTAGTCGCCCCGGGGCCACAAATGAGCAGTTCTTC.

The count of this clone is one. This rearrangement joins TRBV5-1 to TRBJ2-5; D perhaps matches TRBD2 (6 bases). V shed 5 bases and J shed 5 bases, with 16 bases lying between them. The length of the CDR3 is 14 residues. Germline values: CDR1 SGHRS, CDR2 YFSETQ. CDR3 loop: CASRPGLMGETQYF. CDR3 nucleotides: TGCGCCAGCAGGCCGGGACTTATGGGGGAGACCCAGTACTTC.

The chain couples TRBV5-1 to TRBJ2-1; 8 bases fit TRBD2. Trimming cost V 6 bases and J 7 bases; bases outside gene matches: 18. Germline-derived CDR1 and CDR2 are SGHRS and YFSETQ. There are 17 residues in the CDR3. CDR3 coding DNA: TGCGCCAGCAAGGCAGGGGAGGGAAGCGGGAGTTTGAATGAGCAGTTCTTC. Protein: CASKAGEGSGSLNEQFF.

This clone was seen only once. The J gene is TRBJ2-7, the V gene TRBV19; 8 nucleotides align to TRBD2. V dropped 5 bases and J dropped 5; count of bases not matched to a gene: 5. The CDR3 length is 13 residues. From germline, CDR1 is LNHDA and CDR2 SQIVND (reference sequence). The CDR3 DNA reads as TGTGCCAGTAGTGCTTCGGGAGGGAACGAGCAGTACTTC. Protein product: CASSASGGNEQYF.

The gene calls are TRBV2 and TRBJ2-5; D uncertain. Trimming removed 10 bases from V and 2 bases from J, with 14 bases in between. The CDR3 length is 13 residues. The germline V gene encodes CDR1 SNHLY and CDR2 FYNNEI. CDR3 DNA: TGTGCCACCGCAGATGTAGGGCAAGAGACCCAGTACTTC. This gives the protein CATADVGQETQYF.

V gene TRBV10-3 combines with J gene TRBJ1-3; the match to TRBD1 covers 7 bases. This CDR3 has 18 residues. Per germline, CDR1 ENHRY and CDR2 SYGVKD. Germline trimming cut 1 base from V and 0 bases from J; bases unmatched to any gene: 9. The CDR3 reads CAISEYRDRSISGNTIYF. CDR3 DNA sequence: TGTGCCATCAGTGAGTACCGGGACAGAAGCATCTCTGGAAACACCATATATTTT.

The chain couples TRBV27 to TRBJ1-4; no clear D. Trimming pared 6 bases from V and 8 bases from J, leaving 10 bases between. Germline V gene sequence: CDR1 MNHEY, CDR2 SMNVEV (reference sequence). The CDR3 is 12 amino acids. The CDR3 sequence is CASSGLGEKLFF. The CDR3 DNA reads TGTGCCAGCAGCGGGTTGGGGGAAAAACTGTTTTTT.